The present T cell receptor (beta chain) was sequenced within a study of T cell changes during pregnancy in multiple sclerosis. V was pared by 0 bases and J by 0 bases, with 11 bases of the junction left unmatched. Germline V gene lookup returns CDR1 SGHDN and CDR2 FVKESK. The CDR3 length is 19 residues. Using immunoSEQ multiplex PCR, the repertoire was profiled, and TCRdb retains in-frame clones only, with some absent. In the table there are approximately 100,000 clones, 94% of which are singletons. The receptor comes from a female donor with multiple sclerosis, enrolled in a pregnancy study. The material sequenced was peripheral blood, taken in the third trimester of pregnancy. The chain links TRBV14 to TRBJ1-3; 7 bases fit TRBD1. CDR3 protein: CASSQEVWDRYFSGNTIYF. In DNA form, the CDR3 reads TGTGCCAGCAGCCAAGAGGTCTGGGACAGATATTTCTCTGGAAACACCATATATTTT.